Following are 31 T cell receptor beta chains from one sample sequenced in a study of beta chain features in type 1 diabetes. The authors reverse transcribed all of the isolated RNA, so sequencing captured expressed TCRB transcripts. Repertoires were generated with immunoSEQ multiplex PCR, while TCRdb's copy carries only in-frame clones and drops some. The top ten hold 0.03% to 0.045% of the sample, which has 640,000 or so clones, around an eighth seen once. These receptors have no identified antigens. Study results and limitations: Researchers report that Type 1 diabetes patients had moderately but significantly shorter TCRB CDR3s across all four CD4+ subsets.

Sequencing input: naive CD4+ T cells from blood. Source of these receptors: a man aged 18-30 years with type 1 diabetes.

This clone came up a few times. The chain links TRBV7-9 to TRBJ1-1, with unresolved D. CDR3 length: 12 residues. CDR1 and CDR2 from the germline V gene are SEHNR and FQNEAQ (reference sequence). V gave up 5 bases and J gave up 6 bases, with 10 bases separating them. CDR3 amino acids: CASSPPGAEAFF. DNA for the CDR3: TGTGCCAGCAGCCCCCCGGGCGCTGAAGCTTTCTTT.

The CDR3 reads CSVETSGGLQETQYF. In DNA, the CDR3 is TGCAGCGTGGAGACTAGCGGGGGACTCCAAGAGACCCAGTACTTC. J is TRBJ2-5 and V is TRBV29-1, with 12 bases that match TRBD2. Germline-derived CDR1 and CDR2 are SQVTM and ANQGSEA. V gave up 6 bases and J gave up 1 base; unmatched junction bases: 6. The CDR3 is 15 amino acids. Complete variable domain (other parts from reference TRBV29-1 and TRBJ2-5): SAVISQKPSRDICQRGTSLTIQCQVDSQVTMMFWYRQQPGQSLTLIATANQGSEATYESGFVIDKFPISRPNLTFSTLTVSNMSPEDSSIYLCSVETSGGLQETQYFGPGTRLLVL.

This chain connects TRBV7-9 to TRBJ1-4; D remains unclear. The CDR3 has 15 residues. With 1 base removed from V and 0 bases from J, the gap between germline ends came to 6 bases. Per the germline V gene, CDR1 is SEHNR and CDR2 is FQNEAQ (reference sequence). The CDR3 DNA reads TGTGCCAGCAGCTTAGAACCTGCAACTAATGAAAAACTGTTTTTT. Residues: CASSLEPATNEKLFF.

The J gene is TRBJ1-1, the V gene TRBV10-3; 7 bases line up with TRBD1. The CDR3 covers 13 residues. The V gene end was trimmed by 5 bases and the J gene end by 10 bases; junction bases not matched to a gene: 10. Looked up from germline, CDR1 is ENHRY and CDR2 is SYGVKD. CDR3 sequence (DNA): TGTGCCATCAGTACAGGGGAGCCGACTAGAGCTTTCTTT. It encodes CAISTGEPTRAFF.

This clone was observed a few times. The chain carries TRBV30 and TRBJ1-4, with no clear D. Germline lookup yields CDR1 GTSNPN and CDR2 SVGIG (reference sequence). Trimming pared 3 bases from V and 14 bases from J, leaving 4 bases between. The CDR3 consists of 8 residues. The CDR3, as DNA: TGTGCCTGGAGCTCCCTGTTTTTT. Translated: CAWSSLFF. Combining the CDR3 with reference TRBV30 and TRBJ1-4 gives the whole variable domain SQTIHQWPATLVQPVGSPLSLECTVEGTSNPNLYWYRQAAGRGLQLLFYSVGIGQISSEVPQNLSASRPQDRQFILSSKKLLLSDSGFYLCAWSSLFFGSGTQLSVL.

This clone was detected only a few times. This chain joins TRBV30 and TRBJ2-1; D may be TRBD2 (5 bases). The CDR3 is made up of 13 amino acids. CDR1 is GTSNPN and CDR2 is SVGIG in the germline V gene (reference sequence). Trimming took off 7 bases at V and 0 bases at J, with 10 bases between the two ends. CDR3 in amino acids: CAFEGSSYNEQFF. The DNA for the CDR3 is TGTGCCTTCGAGGGTAGCTCCTACAATGAGCAGTTCTTC.

The chain couples TRBV9 to TRBJ2-1; 15 bases match TRBD2. V lost 3 bases and J lost 7; bases outside the gene matches: 20. Germline assignment: CDR1 SGDLS and CDR2 YYNGEE. This CDR3 spans 21 amino acids. CDR3 loop: CASSAEFGAEGTSGRRNEQFF. The CDR3 DNA sequence: TGTGCCAGCAGCGCGGAGTTCGGGGCAGAGGGGACTAGCGGGAGGAGGAATGAGCAGTTCTTC.

The sample holds a few counts of this clone. The V gene is TRBV7-2, the J gene TRBJ2-2; the match to TRBD1 covers 8 bases. V gave up 6 bases and J gave up 3 bases; unmatched junction bases: 6. CDR3 length: 15 amino acids. Germline CDR1 reads SGHTA; CDR2 reads FQGNSA. CDR3 in DNA: TGTGCCAGCAGGCCCGCAGGGGGCGACACCGGGGAGCTGTTTTTT. Amino acids: CASRPAGGDTGELFF.

This clone was seen only a few times. The chain combines TRBV5-1 with TRBJ2-5; D is perhaps TRBD2 (5 bases). Trimming removed 2 bases from V and 5 bases from J, with 13 bases in between. This CDR3 comprises 14 residues. Germline loops: CDR1 SGHRS, CDR2 YFSETQ. Written as DNA, the CDR3 is TGCGCCAGCAGCTTTGGAGGTCCCGGGGAGACCCAGTACTTC. As protein: CASSFGGPGETQYF.

Note on this clone: The sample carries other DNA sequences with the same CDR3. This chain uses TRBV28 with TRBJ2-3; 7 bases fit TRBD1. This CDR3 comprises 14 residues. CDR1 is MDHEN and CDR2 is SYDVKM in the germline V gene. V shed 5 bases and J 1 base; nucleotides not matched to a gene: 3. CDR3 loop: CASSPGQGTDTQYF. DNA for the CDR3: TGTGCCAGCAGTCCAGGACAGGGCACAGATACGCAGTATTTT.

This clone was detected only a few times. The chain combines TRBV9 with TRBJ2-2, with D tentatively TRBD2 (6 bases). Germline assignment: CDR1 SGDLS and CDR2 YYNGEE. The CDR3 is 16 amino acids. With 1 base removed from V and 5 bases from J, the gap between germline ends came to 15 bases. CDR3 loop: CASSVLSLARTGELFF. The CDR3 DNA sequence: TGTGCCAGCAGCGTACTTTCACTAGCACGAACCGGGGAGCTGTTTTTT.

The chain carries TRBV6-1 and TRBJ2-7, with no clear D. Per the germline V gene, CDR1 is MNHNS and CDR2 is SASEGT. The CDR3 has 13 amino acids. V lost 7 bases and J lost 3, with 13 bases in between. CDR3 amino acids: CASTEHPYYEQYF. CDR3 sequence (DNA): TGTGCCAGCACCGAACATCCGTACTACGAGCAGTACTTC.

This clone was recorded a few times. V usage is TRBV7-2 and J usage is TRBJ2-2, with D possibly TRBD2 on 5 matching bases. This CDR3 is 14 amino acids long. V was shortened by 4 bases and J by 6 bases, with 12 bases between the two germline ends. Germline-derived CDR1 and CDR2 are SGHTA and FQGNSA. The CDR3 DNA reads TGTGCCAGCAGCTACGCAGAGGGCCCCGGGGAGCTGTTTTTT. Protein: CASSYAEGPGELFF.

The sample holds a few counts of this clone. The V call is TRBV5-4, the J call TRBJ2-2; possibly TRBD2 for D (7 bases). Germline V gene sequence: CDR1 SGHNT, CDR2 YYREEE (reference sequence). There are 16 residues in the CDR3. V was trimmed by 0 bases and J by 1 base, leaving 10 bases between them. CDR3 amino acids: CASSLARGRNTGELFF. The CDR3 bases are TGTGCCAGCAGCTTGGCGCGGGGGCGGAACACCGGGGAGCTGTTTTTT. The full variable domain, with the rest looked up from reference TRBV5-4 and TRBJ2-2, is ETGVTQSPTHLIKTRGQQVTLRCSSQSGHNTVSWYQQALGQGPQFIFQYYREEENGRGNFPPRFSGLQFPNYSSELNVNALELDDSALYLCASSLARGRNTGELFFGEGSRLTVL.

V and J are TRBV18 and TRBJ2-2; TRBD2 might be the D (5 bases). Trimming stripped 4 bases from V and 6 bases from J, with 9 bases between. Germline V gene lookup returns CDR1 KGHSH and CDR2 LQKENI. The CDR3 spans 13 residues. CDR3 sequence: CASSLGAAGELFF. In nucleotides, the CDR3 is TGTGCCAGCTCACTCGGAGCGGCCGGGGAGCTGTTTTTT.

Regarding this clone: The sample contains more than one DNA sequence encoding this CDR3. The rearrangement joins TRBV18 to TRBJ2-3; D is unclear. The CDR3 contains 11 residues. In germline, CDR1 is KGHSH, CDR2 LQKENI. With 3 bases removed from V and 5 bases from J, the gap between germline ends came to 3 bases. This chain's CDR3 is CASSPEDTQYF. CDR3 bases: TGTGCCAGCTCACCGGAAGATACGCAGTATTTT.

The chain uses TRBV4-1 and TRBJ1-1, with D possibly TRBD1 on 6 matching bases. This CDR3 is built from 15 residues. Germline V gene sequence: CDR1 MGHRA, CDR2 YSYEKL. Trimming cost V 4 bases and J 2 bases, with 14 bases left between them. This CDR3 is CASSRTGTSNTEAFF. The DNA of the CDR3 is TGCGCCAGCAGCCGCACCGGGACATCCAACACTGAAGCTTTCTTT.

The chain couples TRBV30 to TRBJ2-5; the D gene is possibly TRBD2 (6 bases). Trimming took 3 bases from V and 5 from J, leaving 28 bases between them. Looked up from germline, CDR1 is GTSNPN and CDR2 is SVGIG (reference sequence). CDR3 length: 18 residues. CDR3 DNA: TGTGCCTGGAGGGACGCCGGGACGATCCCTCGGAGGGTGGAGACCCAGTACTTC. Translated: CAWRDAGTIPRRVETQYF.

The chain is built from TRBV29-1 and TRBJ2-5, with 7 bases matching TRBD1. The tail of the sequence fits TRBJ2-7 better, so the J call may be wrong. The CDR3 extends over 13 amino acids. In germline, CDR1 is SQVTM, CDR2 ANQGSEA. CDR3 bases: TGCAGCGTTGAGAAAGGGGGCTCTGACGAGCAGTACTTC. This translates into CSVEKGGSDEQYF.

The J gene is TRBJ1-1, the V gene TRBV2; no clear D gene. V gave up 6 bases and J gave up 7 bases, with 9 bases separating them. CDR3 length: 11 amino acids. Germline lookup yields CDR1 SNHLY and CDR2 FYNNEI. CDR3 protein: CASRDSGEAFF. The CDR3 DNA follows: TGTGCCAGCAGGGACTCTGGTGAAGCTTTCTTT.

This clone was seen a handful of times. V and J are TRBV30 and TRBJ1-2, with 7 nucleotides matching TRBD1. The CDR3 totals 12 residues. Germline V gene lookup returns CDR1 GTSNPN and CDR2 SVGIG (reference sequence). V lost 5 bases and J lost 2; bases outside the gene matches: 2. CDR3 sequence: CAWARGNYGYTF. The DNA of the CDR3 is TGTGCCTGGGCCAGGGGGAACTATGGCTACACCTTC. The complete variable domain, with remaining parts taken from reference TRBV30 and TRBJ1-2, reads SQTIHQWPATLVQPVGSPLSLECTVEGTSNPNLYWYRQAAGRGLQLLFYSVGIGQISSEVPQNLSASRPQDRQFILSSKKLLLSDSGFYLCAWARGNYGYTFGSGTRLTVV.

This clone was seen only a few times. This chain links TRBV15 with TRBJ2-7; D unclear. V lost 0 bases and J lost 4, with 13 bases in between. The length of the CDR3 is 15 residues. CDR1 is LNHNV, CDR2 YYDKDF, per germline (reference sequence). The CDR3 DNA reads TGTGCCACCAGCAGAGACCGACACACTCTTTACGAGCAGTACTTC. Translating it yields CATSRDRHTLYEQYF.

The chain recombines TRBV7-8 with TRBJ2-5, with TRBD1 matching over 7 bases. The CDR3 has 15 residues. V lost 1 base to trimming and J lost 11 bases; unmatched junction nucleotides: 13. Germline V lookup: CDR1 SGHVS, CDR2 FQNEAQ. The CDR3 here is CASSLGIERTGQQYF. The CDR3 coding sequence is TGTGCCAGCAGCTTAGGTATTGAGCGGACAGGCCAACAGTACTTC.

In its sample, this clone was seen a few times. V and J are TRBV7-9 and TRBJ1-1, with D maybe TRBD1 (5 bases). CDR1 SEHNR and CDR2 FQNEAQ come from the germline V gene (reference sequence). V lost 2 bases, J lost 6 bases, and 25 bases lay in between. The CDR3 spans 18 residues. The CDR3 DNA follows: TGTGCCAGCAGCTTATCCCCGGCGGCCTGGGGCCCCTTATCTGAAGCTTTCTTT. It is translated as CASSLSPAAWGPLSEAFF.

The chain recombines TRBV4-3 with TRBJ1-2; tentatively, D is TRBD1 (5 bases). CDR1 and CDR2 (germline): LGHNA, YSLEER. This CDR3 is built from 14 residues. Trimming removed 1 base at V and 2 bases at J, with 8 bases between. The CDR3 DNA follows: TGCGCCAGCAGCCAAGCGGACAAGAACTATGGCTACACCTTC. Translation gives CASSQADKNYGYTF.

This clone was seen a few times. The chain carries TRBV7-8 and TRBJ2-7; D remains unclear. The CDR3 has 14 residues. V shed 1 base and J shed 2 bases, with 9 bases lying between them. The germline V gene has CDR1 SGHVS and CDR2 FQNEAQ. The CDR3, as DNA: TGTGCCAGCAGCTTAGTCCCCTCCACCTACGAGCAGTACTTC. The encoded protein is CASSLVPSTYEQYF. Based on the CDR3 plus reference TRBV7-8 and TRBJ2-7, the full variable domain is GAGVSQSPRYKVAKRGQDVALRCDPISGHVSLFWYQQALGQGPEFLTYFQNEAQLDKSGLPSDRFFAERPEGSVSTLKIQRTQQEDSAVYLCASSLVPSTYEQYFGPGTRLTVT.

The chain couples TRBV11-3 to TRBJ2-5; D perhaps matches TRBD1 (6 bases). This CDR3 spans 13 amino acids. Germline V gene lookup returns CDR1 SGHNT and CDR2 YENEEA. Trimming removed 5 bases from V and 0 bases from J, with 7 bases in between. The CDR3 loop reads CASSRDNQETQYF. The CDR3 DNA follows: TGTGCCAGCAGCAGGGACAACCAAGAGACCCAGTACTTC.

A note on this clone: Other DNA sequences in this sample translate to the same CDR3. V and J are TRBV14 and TRBJ1-1, with unresolved D. Germline CDR1 is SGHDN and CDR2 is FVKESK. This CDR3 comprises 13 residues. Trimming took off 3 bases at V and 0 bases at J, with 5 bases between the two ends. The CDR3 sequence is CASSHGLNTEAFF. Written as DNA, the CDR3 is TGTGCCAGCAGCCACGGTTTGAACACTGAAGCTTTCTTT. Filled out from reference TRBV14 and TRBJ1-1, the complete variable domain reads EAGVTQFPSHSVIEKGQTVTLRCDPISGHDNLYWYRRVMGKEIKFLLHFVKESKQDESGMPNNRFLAERTGGTYSTLKVQPAELEDSGVYFCASSHGLNTEAFFGQGTRLTVV.

This sequence joins TRBV30 and TRBJ2-1, with D hard to call. The CDR3 covers 12 residues. Trimming pared 3 bases from V and 8 bases from J, leaving 11 bases between. Germline V gene lookup returns CDR1 GTSNPN and CDR2 SVGIG (reference sequence). In DNA, the CDR3 is TGTGCCTGGAGCGCCCAGCCCCATGAGCAGTTCTTC. Its translation: CAWSAQPHEQFF. Filled out from reference TRBV30 and TRBJ2-1, the complete variable domain reads SQTIHQWPATLVQPVGSPLSLECTVEGTSNPNLYWYRQAAGRGLQLLFYSVGIGQISSEVPQNLSASRPQDRQFILSSKKLLLSDSGFYLCAWSAQPHEQFFGPGTRLTVL.

This clone was seen a handful of times. This sample includes further DNA sequences coding for the same CDR3. The chain employs TRBV30 and TRBJ2-1; TRBD1 or TRBD2 may be the D gene (5 bases each). Trimming cost V 0 bases and J 6 bases, with 9 bases left between them. Germline CDR1 GTSNPN, CDR2 SVGIG (reference sequence). The CDR3 spans 13 residues. As DNA, the CDR3 is TGTGCCTGGAGTGTACGTGGGGGCAATGAGCAGTTCTTC. This encodes CAWSVRGGNEQFF.

The chain couples TRBV30 to TRBJ1-4; TRBD1 matches at 9 bases. V was pared by 5 bases and J by 6 bases, with 16 bases of the junction left unmatched. Germline assignment: CDR1 GTSNPN and CDR2 SVGIG (reference sequence). CDR3 size: 17 residues. CDR3 DNA: TGTGCCTGGGGCCTCAATTACTTCCGGGACAGGGATGAAAAACTGTTTTTT. Amino acids: CAWGLNYFRDRDEKLFF.